The entry below describes one T cell receptor beta chain. Its antigen is still unknown. This entry belongs to a study of shared clonotypes between healthy human individuals. At the level of the study: Used for every donor were three CD4 naive, three CD4 memory, two CD8 naive and one CD8 memory plate.

The V gene lost 8 bases and the J gene lost 4 bases, with 23 bases spanning the gap. This CDR3 is built from 16 residues. Germline assignment: CDR1 MDHEN and CDR2 SYDVKM. Genomic DNA per cell subset filled all wells of several immunoSEQ plates. Clones were sequenced by immunoSEQ multiplex PCR, and TCRdb holds only the in-frame ones, with some missing. Of millions of clones detected, approximately 95% appear once; the ten largest clones hold 0.39%. Findings and limits, study-wide: The study generally estimated greater richness for naive than memory subsets.

The chain links TRBV28 to TRBJ1-1; D is possibly TRBD1 (6 bases). The sequence was collected from a man in his late teens or twenties in good health. Some clones in this sample may be carry-over from other donors' samples. The specimen sequenced was naive CD4+ T cells from PBMCs. Subset noted: CD45RA+ positively selected. The CDR3 spells CASRLRPGARVTEAFF. In nucleotides, the CDR3 is TGTGCCAGCCGTCTCCGACCGGGGGCCCGGGTCACTGAAGCTTTCTTT.